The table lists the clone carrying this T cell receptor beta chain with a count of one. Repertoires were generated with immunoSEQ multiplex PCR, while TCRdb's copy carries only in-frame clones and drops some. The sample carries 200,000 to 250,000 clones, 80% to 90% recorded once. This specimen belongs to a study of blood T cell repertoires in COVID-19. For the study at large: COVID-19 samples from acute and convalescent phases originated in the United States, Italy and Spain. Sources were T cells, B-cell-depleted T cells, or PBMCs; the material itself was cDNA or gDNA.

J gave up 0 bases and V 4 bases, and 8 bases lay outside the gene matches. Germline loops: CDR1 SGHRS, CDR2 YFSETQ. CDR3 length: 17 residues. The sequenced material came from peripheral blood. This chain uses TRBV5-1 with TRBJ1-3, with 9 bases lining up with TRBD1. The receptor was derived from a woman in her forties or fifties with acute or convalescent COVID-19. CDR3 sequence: CASSDTGGLSSGNTIYF. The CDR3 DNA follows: TGCGCCAGCAGCGATACAGGGGGCTTATCCTCTGGAAACACCATATATTTT.